This T cell receptor (beta chain) was obtained from a study of monozygotic twins with inflammatory bowel disease. The V gene's germline CDR1 is SGHAT and CDR2 FQNNGV. There are 19 residues in the CDR3. UMIs that included a 6-nucleotide sample barcode were added by template switching, which took place during cDNA synthesis. TCRdb re-called the 5' RACE reads, yielding one record per CDR3 amino acid sequence without DNA. Its clone listing holds a few hundred thousand distinct CDR3 sequences. The V gene is TRBV11-2, the J gene TRBJ1-5; the TRBD1 assignment by TCRdb is unverifiable without DNA. The receptor comes from a human donor with ulcerative colitis or Crohn's disease, or a healthy co-twin of an affected twin (not recorded which). The source material was blood. The CDR3 sequence is CASSPGTGGRVYSNQPQHF.